Listed here are 27 T cell receptor beta chains from one sample, sequenced in a study of T cell changes during pregnancy in multiple sclerosis. The method was immunoSEQ multiplex PCR; TCRdb's version includes in-frame clones alone and lacks a portion of them. Among some 100,000 clones listed, just over 90% were seen once. The source material was peripheral blood, sampled in the second trimester of pregnancy. Source of these receptors: a female donor with multiple sclerosis, enrolled in a pregnancy study.

V gene TRBV5-1 combines with J gene TRBJ1-1, with D maybe TRBD1 (5 bases). Trimming removed 3 bases from V and 9 bases from J, with 9 bases in between. The CDR3 covers 11 residues. Germline V lookup: CDR1 SGHRS, CDR2 YFSETQ. This chain's CDR3 is CASSSTGKAFF. CDR3 in DNA: TGCGCCAGCAGCTCAACAGGTAAAGCTTTCTTT.

The CDR3 spells CAWSEGISESGELFF. The DNA of the CDR3 is TGTGCCTGGAGTGAGGGGATTTCGGAGTCCGGGGAGCTGTTTTTT. The rearrangement uses TRBV30 and TRBJ2-2; D is possibly TRBD1 (5 bases). The germline CDR1 and CDR2 sequences are GTSNPN and SVGIG (reference sequence). Between the trimmed V and J ends, which lost 1 base and 6 bases, there was a span of 15 bases. CDR3 length: 15 residues.

The rearrangement uses TRBV7-9 and TRBJ2-7; 7 nucleotides align to TRBD2. The length of the CDR3 is 12 residues. The junction had 4 bases not matched to a gene; V was cut back by 5 bases and J by 6 bases. Germline assignment: CDR1 SEHNR and CDR2 FQNEAQ (reference sequence). The CDR3 DNA follows: TGTGCCAGCAGCATCGGGACTATCGAGCAGTACTTC. Its protein is CASSIGTIEQYF.

The sample holds one count of this clone. This rearrangement joins TRBV7-8 to TRBJ1-1; D remains ambiguous. V lost 0 bases to trimming and J lost 1 base, with 3 bases between them. The germline V gene has CDR1 SGHVS and CDR2 FQNEAQ. The CDR3 spans 13 residues. Written as DNA, the CDR3 is TGTGCCAGCAGCTTAGCAGCGAACACTGAAGCTTTCTTT. It specifies CASSLAANTEAFF.

The chain carries TRBV7-9 and TRBJ1-1, with D unresolved. The CDR3 totals 12 residues. Trimming stripped 5 bases from V and 4 bases from J, with 8 bases between. Germline V gives CDR1 SEHNR, CDR2 FQNEAQ (reference sequence). This CDR3 reads CASSPTGTEAFF. CDR3 DNA: TGTGCCAGCAGCCCTACGGGCACTGAAGCTTTCTTT.

The chain links TRBV6-1 to TRBJ1-4; 9 bases align to TRBD1. This CDR3 region has 16 residues. Per germline, CDR1 MNHNS and CDR2 SASEGT. The J segment lost 8 bases and the V segment lost 1 base, leaving 8 bases of the junction unmatched. The CDR3, as DNA: TGTGCCAGCAGTGAAGTGACGGACAGGGGAAAGGAAAAACTGTTTTTT. Its protein is CASSEVTDRGKEKLFF.

This rearrangement joins TRBV13 to TRBJ2-2; 13 bases fit TRBD2. The junction had 4 bases not matched to a gene; V was cut back by 0 bases and J by 6 bases. In germline, CDR1 is PRHDT, CDR2 FYEKMQ (reference sequence). This CDR3 has 17 amino acids. CDR3 residues: CASSLGGTSGIPGELFF. CDR3 bases: TGTGCCAGCAGCTTAGGCGGGACTAGCGGGATCCCCGGGGAGCTGTTTTTT.

V gene TRBV19 combines with J gene TRBJ2-7, with TRBD1 matching 8 bases. Germline values: CDR1 LNHDA, CDR2 SQIVND (reference sequence). The junction had 4 bases not matched to a gene; V was cut back by 5 bases and J by 4 bases. The CDR3 runs to 13 residues. CDR3 DNA: TGTGCCAGTAGTGCGGACAGGGAGTACGAGCAGTACTTC. Translated, it gives CASSADREYEQYF.

This clone is a singleton in its sample. The chain joins TRBV5-5 to TRBJ1-4; 7 nucleotides line up with TRBD1. The germline gives CDR1 SGHKS, CDR2 YYEKEE (reference sequence). V shed 5 bases, J shed 7 bases, and the junction held 11 bases outside the gene matches. This CDR3 is built from 15 residues. The CDR3 here is CASSFFGGGVEKLFF. The CDR3, as DNA: TGTGCCAGCAGTTTTTTCGGAGGGGGCGTTGAAAAACTGTTTTTT.

The sample holds one count of this clone. The chain couples TRBV5-4 to TRBJ1-1; D uncertain. Trimming removed 5 bases at V and 0 bases at J, with 14 bases between. CDR3 length equals 15 residues. From germline, CDR1 is SGHNT and CDR2 YYREEE (reference sequence). The CDR3 loop is CASSSQRPMNTEAFF. The CDR3 DNA follows: TGTGCCAGCAGTTCTCAGAGGCCTATGAACACTGAAGCTTTCTTT.

J is TRBJ1-1 and V is TRBV2; D call uncertain. Germline lookup yields CDR1 SNHLY and CDR2 FYNNEI. The CDR3 length is 12 residues. Between the trimmed V and J ends, which lost 7 bases and 2 bases, there was a span of 8 bases. CDR3 sequence (DNA): TGTGCCAGCACCTCGACTAACACTGAAGCTTTCTTT. It translates to CASTSTNTEAFF.

This chain links TRBV27 with TRBJ1-2, with TRBD1 as a possible D gene (5 bases). Trimming stripped 7 bases from V and 4 bases from J, with 10 bases between. CDR1 and CDR2 from the germline V gene are MNHEY and SMNVEV (reference sequence). The CDR3 runs 12 residues. CDR3 region: CASTLQAYGYTF. CDR3 in DNA: TGTGCCAGCACCCTACAGGCCTATGGCTACACCTTC.

Here the CDR3 reads CASSEGGGGNTIYF. The CDR3, as DNA: TGTGCCAGCAGTGAAGGGGGGGGTGGAAACACCATATATTTT. This sequence joins TRBV2 and TRBJ1-3; weak D call: TRBD1 (5 bases). Trimming took 1 base from V and 3 from J, leaving 7 bases between them. The CDR3 covers 14 residues. Per germline, CDR1 SNHLY and CDR2 FYNNEI.

This clone is a singleton in its sample. V gene TRBV28 combines with J gene TRBJ1-5; 10 bases align to TRBD1. The CDR3 is 17 amino acids. The V segment lost 2 bases and the J segment 1 base; nucleotides outside the gene matches: 5. Germline V CDR1 and CDR2: MDHEN, SYDVKM. CDR3: CASSLIGTGVSNQPQHF. The CDR3 DNA reads as TGTGCCAGCAGTTTAATAGGGACAGGGGTGAGCAATCAGCCCCAGCATTTT.

J is TRBJ1-2 and V is TRBV14; perhaps TRBD1 as D (6 bases). CDR3 length: 14 residues. The V end lost 0 bases, the J end lost 7 bases, and 12 bases lay between the germline ends. Germline assignment: CDR1 SGHDN and CDR2 FVKESK. The CDR3 DNA follows: TGTGCCAGCAGCCAAGAATGGGGGCTGGCTGGCTACACCTTC. Its protein product is CASSQEWGLAGYTF.

This chain uses TRBV27 with TRBJ1-4; D perhaps matches TRBD1 (6 bases). V was pared by 8 bases and J by 4 bases, with 11 bases between. The CDR3 has 13 amino acids. Germline CDR1 reads MNHEY; CDR2 reads SMNVEV (reference sequence). The CDR3 DNA is TGTGCCAGCGCAGGGGTTCTTAATGAAAAACTGTTTTTT. Residues: CASAGVLNEKLFF.

The V gene is TRBV11-2, the J gene TRBJ1-4; 9 positions match TRBD1. The CDR3 length is 14 residues. CDR1 and CDR2 (germline): SGHAT, FQNNGV. Germline trimming cut 6 bases from V and 6 bases from J; bases unmatched to any gene: 5. CDR3 amino acids: CASSNTGGDEKLFF. The DNA for the CDR3 is TGTGCCAGCAGTAATACAGGGGGCGATGAAAAACTGTTTTTT.

This clone was picked up one time. This sequence joins TRBV10-3 and TRBJ2-7, with 7 bases aligning to TRBD1. V shed 6 bases, J shed 2 bases, and the junction held 4 bases outside the gene matches. This CDR3 contains 13 residues. Germline V gene lookup returns CDR1 ENHRY and CDR2 SYGVKD. The CDR3 loop reads CAISPGQTYEQYF. CDR3 DNA sequence: TGTGCCATCAGCCCGGGACAGACCTACGAGCAGTACTTC.

This clone was found once. The chain carries TRBV27 and TRBJ2-2; D unclear. Germline CDR1 reads MNHEY; CDR2 reads SMNVEV (reference sequence). The CDR3 extends over 15 amino acids. V lost 4 bases, J lost 1 base, and 10 bases lay in between. The CDR3 nucleotides read TGTGCCAGCAGTTGGGCAGGTCAGAACACCGGGGAGCTGTTTTTT. Protein product: CASSWAGQNTGELFF.

The gene calls are TRBV27 and TRBJ2-7; 8 bases match TRBD1. CDR3 length: 17 amino acids. Germline values: CDR1 MNHEY, CDR2 SMNVEV (reference sequence). V lost 3 bases and J lost 6; bases outside the gene matches: 16. The CDR3 reads CASSFSSPGQGRVEQYF. The CDR3 DNA follows: TGTGCCAGCAGTTTTTCCTCCCCCGGACAGGGTCGGGTCGAGCAGTACTTC.

The chain uses TRBV4-1 and TRBJ1-4; no clear D. The CDR3 loop spans 13 amino acids. In germline, CDR1 is MGHRA, CDR2 YSYEKL. The ends were cut back, 0 bases at V and 13 bases at J, with 12 bases in the middle. CDR3 bases: TGCGCCAGCAGCCAAGATTCTCTAAGTAGACTGTTTTTT. The encoded protein is CASSQDSLSRLFF.

This sequence joins TRBV7-9 and TRBJ2-3; a possible D gene is TRBD2 (6 bases). The CDR3 is 16 residues long. Germline CDR1 and CDR2: SEHNR and FQNEAQ (reference sequence). V lost 3 bases to trimming and J lost 4 bases, with 17 bases between them. For the CDR3, the DNA is TGTGCCAGCAGCTTCCTACTAGCTGCTGGGTCAGATACGCAGTATTTT. Its translation is CASSFLLAAGSDTQYF.

The rearrangement joins TRBV29-1 to TRBJ1-2; no clear D gene. V shed 7 bases and J shed 7 bases, with 4 bases lying between them. Looked up from germline, CDR1 is SQVTM and CDR2 is ANQGSEA. This CDR3 has 8 residues. The CDR3 protein is CSASGYTF. The CDR3 DNA reads TGCAGCGCGTCTGGCTACACCTTC.

A remark on this clone: The junction and the germline gene differ at one end; a read error may be behind it. The chain combines TRBV6-1 with TRBJ2-5; 7 bases agree with TRBD1. CDR1 is MNHNS, CDR2 SASEGT, per germline. The CDR3 runs 16 residues. In DNA, the CDR3 is TGTGCCAGCAGTGTCCGTTCCGGGACAGAGCAAGATACCCAGTACTTC. Protein sequence: CASSVRSGTEQDTQYF.

This chain uses TRBV7-9 with TRBJ1-2; TRBD1 matches at 7 bases. V lost 7 bases, J lost 1 base, and 9 bases stayed unmatched. There are 15 residues in the CDR3. The V gene's germline CDR1 is SEHNR and CDR2 FQNEAQ (reference sequence). CDR3 bases: TGTGCCAGCACCATAGGGGGCAGTTTTAACTATGGCTACACCTTC. It yields the protein CASTIGGSFNYGYTF.

The J gene is TRBJ2-7, the V gene TRBV5-1; no clear D. V lost 0 bases to trimming and J lost 4 bases, with 14 bases between them. Per germline, CDR1 SGHRS and CDR2 YFSETQ. This CDR3 is built from 15 residues. The CDR3 DNA follows: TGCGCCAGCAGCTTGGTGTCAAGAGGTAATTACGAGCAGTACTTC. It translates to CASSLVSRGNYEQYF.

V is TRBV29-1 and J is TRBJ2-5; 8 positions match TRBD1. Germline-derived CDR1 and CDR2 are SQVTM and ANQGSEA. V shed 1 base, J shed 5 bases, and the junction held 18 bases outside the gene matches. This CDR3 spans 18 amino acids. The CDR3 bases are TGCAGCGTTGAAGGGACACTCCAGGGACAGGTTTTTCTGGAGACCCAGTACTTC. It specifies CSVEGTLQGQVFLETQYF.